These 10 T cell receptor beta chains share one sample of origin, sequenced in a study of cytotoxic CD8 clonotypes in ibrutinib-treated CLL. TCRdb's copy holds only in-frame clones and misses some; the assay was immunoSEQ multiplex PCR. Of tens of thousands of clones in the sample, approximately 50% were seen once. Here the sequenced sample was PBMCs, taken at disease progression, from a patient treated with ibrutinib. These TCRs come from a human donor with chronic lymphocytic leukemia.

This chain connects TRBV5-4 to TRBJ2-3; 13 positions agree with TRBD2. Germline V gives CDR1 SGHNT, CDR2 YYREEE (reference sequence). The CDR3 length is 16 residues. Trimming cost V 3 bases and J 4 bases; bases outside gene matches: 5. The CDR3 spells CASSSRLAGGSDTQYF. CDR3 bases: TGTGCCAGCAGCTCCCGACTAGCGGGGGGATCAGATACGCAGTATTTT.

The chain uses TRBV7-9 and TRBJ1-1; D call uncertain. The CDR3 sequence is 12 residues long. V lost 1 base to trimming and J lost 7 bases, with 7 bases between them. Germline loops: CDR1 SEHNR, CDR2 FQNEAQ (reference sequence). The CDR3 region is CASSLGSGEAFF. Written as DNA, the CDR3 is TGTGCCAGCAGCTTAGGAAGTGGTGAAGCTTTCTTT. Full variable domain (missing parts from reference TRBV7-9 and TRBJ1-1): DTGVSQNPRHKITKRGQNVTFRCDPISEHNRLYWYRQTLGQGPEFLTYFQNEAQLEKSRLLSDRFSAERPKGSFSTLEIQRTEQGDSAMYLCASSLGSGEAFFGQGTRLTVV.

The genes are TRBV19 and TRBJ2-1; TRBD2 aligns across 7 bases. Trimming cost V 5 bases and J 7 bases; bases outside gene matches: 11. Germline CDR1 and CDR2: LNHDA and SQIVND (reference sequence). This CDR3 contains 15 residues. DNA of the CDR3: TGTGCCAGTAGTCCAGGACTAGGGTTGGGAAATGAGCAGTTCTTC. Protein sequence: CASSPGLGLGNEQFF.

V is TRBV28 and J is TRBJ2-7, with D hard to call. The V gene lost 6 bases and the J gene lost 1 base, with 7 bases spanning the gap. Germline V lookup: CDR1 MDHEN, CDR2 SYDVKM. The CDR3 contains 12 residues. The CDR3 loop is CASSRPSYEQYF. The CDR3 DNA sequence: TGTGCCAGCAGCCGACCGTCCTACGAGCAGTACTTC.

This clone was counted a few times. This sequence joins TRBV28 and TRBJ2-1; no clear D gene. CDR3 length: 17 residues. Germline values: CDR1 MDHEN, CDR2 SYDVKM. Trimming stripped 1 base from V and 1 base from J, with 14 bases between. CDR3 sequence (DNA): TGTGCCAGCAGTTTATCGGCAGTTCCCCTATCCTACAATGAGCAGTTCTTC. Its translation is CASSLSAVPLSYNEQFF.

This clone was picked up a small number of times. The chain employs TRBV13 and TRBJ1-2; the D is unclear. With 8 bases removed from V and 6 bases from J, the gap between germline ends came to 13 bases. The CDR3 consists of 12 residues. Germline values: CDR1 PRHDT, CDR2 FYEKMQ (reference sequence). The CDR3 loop reads CASSREWHGYTF. CDR3 coding DNA: TGTGCCAGCTCAAGGGAGTGGCATGGCTACACCTTC.

The V and J genes are TRBV5-1 and TRBJ2-3; D gene ambiguous. CDR3 length equals 12 residues. V lost 5 bases, J lost 2 bases, and 6 bases lay in between. Germline CDR1 reads SGHRS; CDR2 reads YFSETQ. CDR3 nucleotides: TGCGCCAGCAGGGAAGCCACAGATACGCAGTATTTT. Translating gives CASREATDTQYF.

V and J are TRBV15 and TRBJ2-3; D uncertain. CDR1 LNHNV and CDR2 YYDKDF come from the germline V gene (reference sequence). V lost 3 bases and J lost 5, with 6 bases in between. The CDR3 contains 12 residues. CDR3 loop: CATSRFVDTQYF. The CDR3 DNA sequence: TGTGCCACCAGCAGGTTTGTAGATACGCAGTATTTT.

The chain carries TRBV7-2 and TRBJ2-1; D not resolved. CDR3 length: 13 amino acids. V dropped 5 bases and J dropped 6 bases, with 11 bases sitting between them. Looked up from germline, CDR1 is SGHTA and CDR2 is FQGNSA. This CDR3 is CASSPWDSNEQFF. The DNA of the CDR3 is TGTGCCAGCAGCCCATGGGATTCCAATGAGCAGTTCTTC.

The chain couples TRBV6-5 to TRBJ1-3; TRBD1 aligns across 7 bases. Germline V gene data show CDR1 as MNHEY and CDR2 as SVGAGI. J lost 4 bases, V lost 5 bases, and 8 bases had no gene match. This CDR3 has 15 residues. This CDR3 is CASSLTGARGNTIYF. The DNA for the CDR3 is TGTGCCAGCAGTCTCACAGGGGCTCGGGGAAACACCATATATTTT.